Listed here are 30 T cell receptor beta chains from one sample, sequenced in a study of radiation and T cells in renal cell carcinoma. Measured with immunoSEQ multiplex PCR; TCRdb has only the in-frame clones, and not every one. The sample holds 140,000 or so clones, less than 90% seen once. Time point reported: blood 4 weeks post-SBRT, at nephrectomy. Treatment of the sample: 15 Gy SBRT to primary tumor, nephrectomy 4 weeks later. Sequences were derived from blood, sampled from a patient whose treatment included radiotherapy and nephrectomy. These receptor sequences come from a woman aged 50 to 60 with renal cell carcinoma.

The gene calls are TRBV7-2 and TRBJ2-6; D remains unclear. Trimming left V 1 base short and J 4 bases short, with 8 bases between. The CDR3 covers 15 residues. Germline V gene data show CDR1 as SGHTA and CDR2 as FQGNSA. For the CDR3, the DNA is TGTGCCAGCAGCTTAGGAAGGGCCGGGGCCAACGTCCTGACTTTC. Amino acids: CASSLGRAGANVLTF.

In DNA form, the CDR3 reads TGTGCCAGCAGCGTAGAGGCGGGGAAAGAGACCCAGTACTTC. Translation: CASSVEAGKETQYF. This chain uses TRBV9 with TRBJ2-5; D possibly corresponds to TRBD2 (6 bases). CDR1 is SGDLS and CDR2 is YYNGEE in the germline V gene. Trimming removed 0 bases at V and 3 bases at J, with 9 bases between. CDR3 length: 14 amino acids. Full variable domain (remainder filled in from reference TRBV9 and TRBJ2-5): DSGVTQTPKHLITATGQRVTLRCSPRSGDLSVYWYQQSLDQGLQFLIQYYNGEERAKGNILERFSAQQFPDLHSELNLSSLELGDSALYFCASSVEAGKETQYFGPGTRLLVL.

The chain uses TRBV7-2 and TRBJ2-1, with D unresolved. Trimming removed 6 bases at V and 6 bases at J, with 12 bases between. Looked up from germline, CDR1 is SGHTA and CDR2 is FQGNSA. The CDR3 runs 13 residues. The CDR3 loop reads CASRTPSSNEQFF. In DNA form, the CDR3 reads TGTGCCAGCAGAACGCCGTCGAGCAATGAGCAGTTCTTC.

V and J are TRBV5-5 and TRBJ1-2; D is uncertain. The CDR3 extends over 15 amino acids. V was pared by 0 bases and J by 1 base, with 10 bases between. CDR1 SGHKS and CDR2 YYEKEE come from the germline V gene (reference sequence). The CDR3: CASSLDLPINYGYTF. The CDR3 bases are TGTGCCAGCAGCTTGGATTTGCCTATTAACTATGGCTACACCTTC.

V usage is TRBV5-6 and J usage is TRBJ2-7, with a tentative D call TRBD1 (6 bases). CDR3 length: 14 residues. The germline CDR1 and CDR2 sequences are SGHDT and YYEEEE. Trimming pared 2 bases from V and 5 bases from J, leaving 14 bases between. CDR3 nucleotides: TGTGCCAGCAGCTTAACACAGGGTTCGAACGAGCAGTACTTC. This sequence encodes CASSLTQGSNEQYF. The variable domain in full, with the rest retrieved from reference TRBV5-6 and TRBJ2-7, is DAGVTQSPTHLIKTRGQQVTLRCSPKSGHDTVSWYQQALGQGPQFIFQYYEEEERQRGNFPDRFSGHQFPNYSSELNVNALLLGDSALYLCASSLTQGSNEQYFGPGTRLTVT.

The J gene is TRBJ1-4, the V gene TRBV7-8; D might be TRBD1 (5 bases). V was shortened by 5 bases and J by 12 bases, with 10 bases between the two germline ends. CDR3 length equals 11 residues. Germline V lookup: CDR1 SGHVS, CDR2 FQNEAQ. The CDR3 loop reads CASSPGTELFF. The CDR3 nucleotides read TGTGCCAGCAGCCCTGGGACGGAACTGTTTTTT.

The chain recombines TRBV4-1 with TRBJ1-3; D is undetermined. Between the trimmed V and J ends, which lost 1 base and 0 bases, there was a span of 10 bases. CDR1 is MGHRA, CDR2 YSYEKL, per germline. The CDR3 covers 16 residues. CDR3 sequence: CASSQVGPVSGNTIYF. The CDR3 nucleotides are TGCGCCAGCAGCCAAGTCGGGCCCGTCTCTGGAAACACCATATATTTT.

V gene TRBV27 combines with J gene TRBJ2-3; possible D gene TRBD2, 7 bases. Germline V CDR1 and CDR2: MNHEY, SMNVEV (reference sequence). V was trimmed by 2 bases and J by 4 bases, leaving 16 bases between them. The CDR3 consists of 16 residues. The CDR3: CASSLPPRGGADTQYF. The CDR3 DNA reads TGTGCCAGCAGTTTACCCCCCAGGGGAGGGGCAGATACGCAGTATTTT.

The chain carries TRBV7-9 and TRBJ2-2; maybe TRBD1 (6 bases). Germline V gene sequence: CDR1 SEHNR, CDR2 FQNEAQ (reference sequence). The germline V and J ends were trimmed by 10 bases and 0 bases, with 6 bases remaining between them. CDR3 length equals 12 residues. The DNA for the CDR3 is TGTGCCAACAGGGCGAACACCGGGGAGCTGTTTTTT. It specifies CANRANTGELFF.

The rearrangement uses TRBV7-9 and TRBJ2-1; 8 bases match TRBD2. The CDR3 contains 17 residues. V lost 0 bases, J lost 7 bases, and 11 bases stayed unmatched. CDR1 and CDR2 (germline): SEHNR, FQNEAQ (reference sequence). CDR3 DNA sequence: TGTGCCAGCAGCTTAGCGAGGGGTCTAGCGGGCGGGAATGAGCAGTTCTTC. Encoded protein: CASSLARGLAGGNEQFF.

This chain connects TRBV19 to TRBJ1-1; the D is unclear. This CDR3 is built from 14 residues. The germline V gene encodes CDR1 LNHDA and CDR2 SQIVND (reference sequence). V lost 6 bases, J lost 0 bases, and 11 bases lay in between. CDR3 protein: CASSTGWMNTEAFF. DNA for the CDR3: TGTGCCAGTAGCACCGGGTGGATGAACACTGAAGCTTTCTTT. Looking up the rest from reference TRBV19 and TRBJ1-1 gives the full variable domain: DGGITQSPKYLFRKEGQNVTLSCEQNLNHDAMYWYRQDPGQGLRLIYYSQIVNDFQKGDIAEGYSVSREKKESFPLTVTSAQKNPTAFYLCASSTGWMNTEAFFGQGTRLTVV.

The chain carries TRBV28 and TRBJ1-6; 7 positions agree with TRBD1. The V gene's germline CDR1 is MDHEN and CDR2 SYDVKM. The CDR3 covers 15 residues. Trimming cost V 6 bases and J 6 bases; bases outside gene matches: 8. CDR3: CASRSPDRLNSPLHF. DNA of the CDR3: TGTGCCAGCAGGTCTCCGGACAGGCTTAATTCACCCCTCCACTTT.

This chain links TRBV5-1 with TRBJ1-2; TRBD1 might be the D (5 bases). Per the germline V gene, CDR1 is SGHRS and CDR2 is YFSETQ. V shed 0 bases and J shed 2 bases, with 8 bases lying between them. This CDR3 is 14 amino acids long. Written as DNA, the CDR3 is TGCGCCAGCAGCTTGGGGACAACCAACTATGGCTACACCTTC. It yields the protein CASSLGTTNYGYTF.

In regard to this clone: A junction boundary mismatches the germline segment, possibly from a read error. J is TRBJ2-5 and V is TRBV27, with 10 bases aligning to TRBD2. The CDR3 length is 16 residues. Germline CDR1 MNHEY, CDR2 SMNVEV (reference sequence). The CDR3 DNA is TGTGCCAGCAGTATATCCGGGACTAGCGTAACGGAGACCCAGTACTTC. As protein: CASSISGTSVTETQYF.

The chain links TRBV10-3 to TRBJ2-3, with 7 positions matching TRBD1. The length of the CDR3 is 14 residues. Germline-derived CDR1 and CDR2 are ENHRY and SYGVKD. V shed 10 bases, J shed 0 bases, and the junction held 7 bases outside the gene matches. The CDR3 bases are TGTGCCACCTCCGGGACAGAGAGCACAGATACGCAGTATTTT. Residues: CATSGTESTDTQYF.

This chain connects TRBV7-9 to TRBJ1-4; weak D call: TRBD1 (6 bases). Trimming took 5 bases from V and 0 from J, leaving 13 bases between them. Per the germline V gene, CDR1 is SEHNR and CDR2 is FQNEAQ (reference sequence). The CDR3 contains 16 residues. CDR3 coding DNA: TGTGCCAGCAGCCCCTGGACAGCAACAACTAATGAAAAACTGTTTTTT. Translated: CASSPWTATTNEKLFF. The full variable domain, rest sourced from reference TRBV7-9 and TRBJ1-4, is DTGVSQNPRHKITKRGQNVTFRCDPISEHNRLYWYRQTLGQGPEFLTYFQNEAQLEKSRLLSDRFSAERPKGSFSTLEIQRTEQGDSAMYLCASSPWTATTNEKLFFGSGTQLSVL.

This chain joins TRBV4-3 and TRBJ2-2; D unresolved. Trimming cost V 5 bases and J 5 bases, with 18 bases left between them. This CDR3 has 16 residues. The V gene's germline CDR1 is LGHNA and CDR2 YSLEER. CDR3 sequence: CASSVLARRRTGELFF. The CDR3 nucleotides are TGCGCCAGCAGCGTACTGGCCCGGCGGAGAACCGGGGAGCTGTTTTTT.

The chain links TRBV4-1 to TRBJ1-3, with D hard to call. V was shortened by 1 base and J by 4 bases, with 2 bases between the two germline ends. Germline CDR1 is MGHRA and CDR2 is YSYEKL. The CDR3 has 12 amino acids. The chain's CDR3 is CASSQVGNTIYF. In DNA form, the CDR3 reads TGCGCCAGCAGCCAAGTCGGAAACACCATATATTTT.

The chain couples TRBV27 to TRBJ1-4; 11 nucleotides agree with TRBD1. The germline CDR1 and CDR2 sequences are MNHEY and SMNVEV (reference sequence). V lost 4 bases to trimming and J lost 10 bases; unmatched junction nucleotides: 8. The CDR3 contains 15 residues. The DNA of the CDR3 is TGTGCCAGCAGTTCGGGAGGGGGACAGGGGGGAAAACTGTTTTTT. Encoded protein: CASSSGGGQGGKLFF.

The rearrangement joins TRBV6-5 to TRBJ1-3; D not resolved. The length of the CDR3 is 11 residues. Germline values: CDR1 MNHEY, CDR2 SVGAGI. Trimming removed 8 bases from V and 4 bases from J, with 6 bases in between. The CDR3 protein is CASGRGNTIYF. DNA for the CDR3: TGTGCCAGCGGGCGGGGAAACACCATATATTTT.

V and J are TRBV9 and TRBJ1-1, with D possibly being TRBD1 (5 bases). Germline CDR1 reads SGDLS; CDR2 reads YYNGEE. Deletions cut 0 bases from V and 7 bases from J, with 10 bases between. The CDR3 is 13 residues long. CDR3 protein: CASSVDPGNEAFF. CDR3 coding DNA: TGTGCCAGCAGCGTAGATCCAGGGAATGAAGCTTTCTTT.

The chain links TRBV7-2 to TRBJ2-7, with D perhaps TRBD1 (6 bases). Deletions cut 2 bases from V and 6 bases from J, with 17 bases between. This CDR3 is 15 amino acids long. Germline V gene data show CDR1 as SGHTA and CDR2 as FQGNSA. The CDR3 loop is CASSLNGGEISEQYF. In DNA form, the CDR3 reads TGTGCCAGCAGCTTAAATGGGGGCGAGATTAGCGAGCAGTACTTC.

This clone was observed a few times. The V gene is TRBV28, the J gene TRBJ2-1, with TRBD2 matching over 7 bases. This CDR3 is 16 amino acids long. Per germline, CDR1 MDHEN and CDR2 SYDVKM. Trimming took 4 bases from V and 4 from J; bases not matched to a gene: 10. CDR3: CASSSGTTELYNEQFF. The CDR3 DNA follows: TGTGCCAGCAGTTCCGGGACTACGGAATTATACAATGAGCAGTTCTTC.

The rearrangement links TRBV19 to TRBJ1-4; no clear D gene. CDR3 length equals 14 residues. The V end was cut by 3 bases, the J end by 3 bases, with 8 bases between. Per the germline V gene, CDR1 is LNHDA and CDR2 is SQIVND (reference sequence). The CDR3 coding sequence is TGTGCCAGTAGTATTCGTGGAGCTAATGAAAAACTGTTTTTT. Encoded protein: CASSIRGANEKLFF.

This sequence joins TRBV4-1 and TRBJ2-7; the D is unclear. CDR3 length: 16 amino acids. Trimming removed 2 bases from V and 0 bases from J, with 14 bases in between. The V gene's germline CDR1 is MGHRA and CDR2 YSYEKL. In DNA, the CDR3 is TGCGCCAGCAGCCAATATCCGCTCCAGAGCTCCTACGAGCAGTACTTC. Residues: CASSQYPLQSSYEQYF.

The chain has TRBV12-1 and TRBJ2-7; whether TRBD2, the table's D call, matches the DNA was not checked. TRBV12-1 is termed a pseudogene. The CDR3 is 16 residues long. The CDR3 here is CASSFVCGGRLYEQYF. CDR3 in DNA: TGTGCCAGCAGCTTTGTTTGCGGGGGCCGCCTCTACGAGCAGTACTTC.

The rearrangement uses TRBV6-6 and TRBJ2-5; TRBD2 matches 9 bases. The CDR3 is 16 residues long. V shed 6 bases, J shed 4 bases, and the junction held 12 bases outside the gene matches. CDR1 and CDR2 (germline): MNHNY, SVGAGI (reference sequence). CDR3 DNA: TGTGCCAGCAGCCCCCGTAGCGGGAGCGGTCCAGAGACCCAGTACTTC. Residues: CASSPRSGSGPETQYF.

The J gene is TRBJ2-3, the V gene TRBV25-1, with 11 nucleotides matching TRBD2. Losses at the gene ends were 6 bases for V and 3 bases for J; bases not matched to a gene: 8. CDR1 is MGHDK, CDR2 SYGVNS, per germline. The CDR3 loop spans 16 amino acids. CDR3 nucleotides: TGTGCCAGCAGCCGTACTAGCGGGAGTGGAACAGATACGCAGTATTTT. Translating it yields CASSRTSGSGTDTQYF.

The chain employs TRBV6-5 and TRBJ2-1; the match to TRBD2 covers 7 bases. The CDR3 runs to 13 residues. Per the germline V gene, CDR1 is MNHEY and CDR2 is SVGAGI. After removal of 6 bases from V and 8 bases from J, the junction contained 7 bases not matched to a gene. DNA for the CDR3: TGTGCCAGCAGCCAGACGCGGGGGTATGAGCAGTTCTTC. It codes for CASSQTRGYEQFF.

V usage is TRBV5-1 and J usage is TRBJ1-2, with 10 bases matching TRBD1. Germline V gene sequence: CDR1 SGHRS, CDR2 YFSETQ. The CDR3 contains 15 residues. V dropped 5 bases and J dropped 1; count of bases not matched to a gene: 5. This chain's CDR3 is CASRPGQGNNYGYTF. The CDR3, as DNA: TGCGCCAGCAGACCGGGACAGGGGAATAACTATGGCTACACCTTC.